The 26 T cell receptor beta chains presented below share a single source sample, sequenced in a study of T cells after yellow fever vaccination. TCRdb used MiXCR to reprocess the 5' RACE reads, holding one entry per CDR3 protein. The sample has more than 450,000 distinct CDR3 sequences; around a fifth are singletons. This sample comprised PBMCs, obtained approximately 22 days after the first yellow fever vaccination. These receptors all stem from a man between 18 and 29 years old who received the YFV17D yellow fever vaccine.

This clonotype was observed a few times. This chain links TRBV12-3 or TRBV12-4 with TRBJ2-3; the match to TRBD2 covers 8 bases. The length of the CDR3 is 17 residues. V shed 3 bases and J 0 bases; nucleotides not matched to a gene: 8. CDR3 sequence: CASSFAQLAASTDTQYF. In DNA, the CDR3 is TGTGCCAGCAGTTTTGCCCAACTAGCGGCTAGCACAGATACGCAGTATTTT.

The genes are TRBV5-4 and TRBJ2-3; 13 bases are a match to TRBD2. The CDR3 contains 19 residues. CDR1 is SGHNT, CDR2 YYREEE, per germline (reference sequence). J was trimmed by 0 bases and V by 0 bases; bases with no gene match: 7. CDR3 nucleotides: TGTGCCAGCAGCTTGGGACTAGCGGGGGGCCCTCGTAGCACAGATACGCAGTATTTT. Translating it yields CASSLGLAGGPRSTDTQYF. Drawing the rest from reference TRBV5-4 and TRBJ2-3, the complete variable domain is ETGVTQSPTHLIKTRGQQVTLRCSSQSGHNTVSWYQQALGQGPQFIFQYYREEENGRGNFPPRFSGLQFPNYSSELNVNALELDDSALYLCASSLGLAGGPRSTDTQYFGPGTRLTVL.

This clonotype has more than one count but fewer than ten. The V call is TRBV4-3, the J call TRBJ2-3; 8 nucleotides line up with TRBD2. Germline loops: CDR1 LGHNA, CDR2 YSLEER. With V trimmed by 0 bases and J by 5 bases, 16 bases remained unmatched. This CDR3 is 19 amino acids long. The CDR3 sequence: CASSQDRGTERGRVDTQYF. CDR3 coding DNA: TGCGCCAGCAGCCAAGATCGAGGGACTGAGCGGGGGAGGGTAGATACGCAGTATTTT.

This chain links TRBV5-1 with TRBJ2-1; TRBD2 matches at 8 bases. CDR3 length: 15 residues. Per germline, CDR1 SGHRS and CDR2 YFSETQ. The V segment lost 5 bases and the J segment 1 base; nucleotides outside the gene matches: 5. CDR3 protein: CASSDGGGSYNEQFF. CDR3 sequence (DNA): TGCGCCAGCAGTGACGGGGGGGGGTCCTACAATGAGCAGTTCTTC.

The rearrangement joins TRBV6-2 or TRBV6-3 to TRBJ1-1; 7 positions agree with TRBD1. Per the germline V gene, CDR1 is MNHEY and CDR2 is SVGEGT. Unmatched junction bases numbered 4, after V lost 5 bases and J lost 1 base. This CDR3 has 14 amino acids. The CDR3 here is CASSTPGGNTEAFF. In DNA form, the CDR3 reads TGTGCCAGCAGTACCCCAGGGGGGAACACTGAAGCTTTCTTT.

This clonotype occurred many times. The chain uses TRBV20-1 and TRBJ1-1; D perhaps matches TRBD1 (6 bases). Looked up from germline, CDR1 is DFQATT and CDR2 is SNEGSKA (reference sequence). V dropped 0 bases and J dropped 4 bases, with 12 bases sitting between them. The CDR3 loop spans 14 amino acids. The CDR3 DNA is TGCAGTGCTAGAGATCCGGACAGAATCACTGAAGCTTTCTTT. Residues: CSARDPDRITEAFF.

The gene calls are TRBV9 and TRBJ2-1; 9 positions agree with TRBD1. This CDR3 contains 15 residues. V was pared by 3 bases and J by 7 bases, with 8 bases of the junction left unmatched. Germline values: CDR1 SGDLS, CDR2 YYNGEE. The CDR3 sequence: CASSATGGSLNEQFF. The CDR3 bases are TGTGCCAGCAGCGCGACAGGGGGATCCTTGAATGAGCAGTTCTTC.

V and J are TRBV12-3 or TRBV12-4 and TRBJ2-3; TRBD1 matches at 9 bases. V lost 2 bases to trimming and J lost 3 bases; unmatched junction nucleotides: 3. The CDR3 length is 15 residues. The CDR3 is CASSLRDRVTDTQYF. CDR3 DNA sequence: TGTGCCAGCAGTTTAAGGGACAGGGTTACAGATACGCAGTATTTT.

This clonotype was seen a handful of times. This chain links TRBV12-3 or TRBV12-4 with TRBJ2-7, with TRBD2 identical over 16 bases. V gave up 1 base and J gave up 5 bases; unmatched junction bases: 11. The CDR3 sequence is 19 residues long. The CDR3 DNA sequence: TGTGCCAGCAGTTTAGTAGCCGGGACTAGCGGGGGGGCCTACCACGAGCAGTACTTC. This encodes CASSLVAGTSGGAYHEQYF.

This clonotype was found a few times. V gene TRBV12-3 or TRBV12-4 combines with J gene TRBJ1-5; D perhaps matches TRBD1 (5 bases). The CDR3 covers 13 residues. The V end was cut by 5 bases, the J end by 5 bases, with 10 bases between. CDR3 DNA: TGTGCCAGCAGTCTAGGGGCCCATCAGCCCCAGCATTTT. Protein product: CASSLGAHQPQHF.

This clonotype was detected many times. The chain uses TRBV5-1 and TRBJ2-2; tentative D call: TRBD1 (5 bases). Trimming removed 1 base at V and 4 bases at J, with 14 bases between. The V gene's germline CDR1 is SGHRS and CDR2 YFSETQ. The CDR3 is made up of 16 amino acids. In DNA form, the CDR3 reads TGCGCCAGCAGCTTGAACCCAAATAGGGGCACCGGGGAGCTGTTTTTT. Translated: CASSLNPNRGTGELFF. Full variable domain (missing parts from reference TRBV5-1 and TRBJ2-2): KAGVTQTPRYLIKTRGQQVTLSCSPISGHRSVSWYQQTPGQGLQFLFEYFSETQRNKGNFPGRFSGRQFSNSRSEMNVSTLELGDSALYLCASSLNPNRGTGELFFGEGSRLTVL.

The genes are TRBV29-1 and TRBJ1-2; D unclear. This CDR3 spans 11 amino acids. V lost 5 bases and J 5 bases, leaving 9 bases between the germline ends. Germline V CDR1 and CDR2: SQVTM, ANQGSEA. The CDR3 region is CSVIHRYGYTF. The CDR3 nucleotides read TGCAGCGTTATACACCGGTATGGCTACACCTTC.

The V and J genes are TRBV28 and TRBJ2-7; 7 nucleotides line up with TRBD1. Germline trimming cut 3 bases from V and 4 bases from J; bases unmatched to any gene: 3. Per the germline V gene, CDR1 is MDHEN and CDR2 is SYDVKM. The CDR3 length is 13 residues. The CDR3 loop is CASSFYRGYEQYF. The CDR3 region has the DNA TGTGCCAGCAGTTTTTACAGGGGTTACGAGCAGTACTTC.

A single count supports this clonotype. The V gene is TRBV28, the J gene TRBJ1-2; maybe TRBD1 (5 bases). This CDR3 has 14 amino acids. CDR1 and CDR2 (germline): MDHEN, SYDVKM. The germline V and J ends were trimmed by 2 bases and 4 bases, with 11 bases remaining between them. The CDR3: CASSLQDMSYGYTF. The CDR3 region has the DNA TGTGCCAGCAGTTTACAGGACATGTCCTATGGCTACACCTTC.

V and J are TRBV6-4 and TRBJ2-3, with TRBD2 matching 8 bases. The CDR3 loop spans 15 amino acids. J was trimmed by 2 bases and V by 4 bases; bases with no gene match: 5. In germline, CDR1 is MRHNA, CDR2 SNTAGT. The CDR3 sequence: CASSVLAGSTDTQYF. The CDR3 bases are TGTGCCAGCAGTGTTCTAGCGGGCTCCACAGATACGCAGTATTTT.

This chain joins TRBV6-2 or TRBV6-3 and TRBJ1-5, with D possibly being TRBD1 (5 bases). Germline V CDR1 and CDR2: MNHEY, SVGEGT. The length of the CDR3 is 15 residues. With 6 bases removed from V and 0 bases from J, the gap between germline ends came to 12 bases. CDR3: CASRGVKASNQPQHF. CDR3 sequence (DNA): TGTGCCAGCAGGGGGGTCAAGGCTAGCAATCAGCCCCAGCATTTT.

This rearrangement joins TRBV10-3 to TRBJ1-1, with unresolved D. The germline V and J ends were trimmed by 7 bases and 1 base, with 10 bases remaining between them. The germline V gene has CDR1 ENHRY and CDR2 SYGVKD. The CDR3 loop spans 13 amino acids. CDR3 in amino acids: CAITTHQNTEAFF. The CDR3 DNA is TGTGCCATCACCACACACCAGAACACTGAAGCTTTCTTT.

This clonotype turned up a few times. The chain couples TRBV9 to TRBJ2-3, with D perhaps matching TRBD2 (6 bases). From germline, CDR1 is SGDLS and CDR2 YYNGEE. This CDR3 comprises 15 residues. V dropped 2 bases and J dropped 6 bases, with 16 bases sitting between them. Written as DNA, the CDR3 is TGTGCCAGCAGCGTGGAAGGGACTCCTGTGGATACGCAGTATTTT. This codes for CASSVEGTPVDTQYF. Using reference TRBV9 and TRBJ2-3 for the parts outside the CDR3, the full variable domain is DSGVTQTPKHLITATGQRVTLRCSPRSGDLSVYWYQQSLDQGLQFLIQYYNGEERAKGNILERFSAQQFPDLHSELNLSSLELGDSALYFCASSVEGTPVDTQYFGPGTRLTVL.

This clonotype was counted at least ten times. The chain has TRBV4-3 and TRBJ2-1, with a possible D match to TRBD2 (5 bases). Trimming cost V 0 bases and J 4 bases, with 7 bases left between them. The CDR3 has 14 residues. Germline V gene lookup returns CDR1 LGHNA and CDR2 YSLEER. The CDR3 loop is CASSQDEGYNEQFF. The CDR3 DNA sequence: TGCGCCAGCAGCCAAGACGAGGGTTACAATGAGCAGTTCTTC.

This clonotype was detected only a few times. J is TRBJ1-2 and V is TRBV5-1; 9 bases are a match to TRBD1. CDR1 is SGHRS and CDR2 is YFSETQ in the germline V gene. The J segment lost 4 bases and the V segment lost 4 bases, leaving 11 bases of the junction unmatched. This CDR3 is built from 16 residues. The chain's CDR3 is CASSPGQDRGVYGYTF. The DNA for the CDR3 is TGCGCCAGCAGCCCCGGACAGGACAGGGGTGTCTATGGCTACACCTTC.

This CDR3 reads CSARGRMNTEAFF. The CDR3 DNA reads as TGCAGTGCTAGAGGCCGCATGAACACTGAAGCTTTCTTT. V is TRBV20-1 and J is TRBJ1-1; D unclear. The CDR3 covers 13 residues. The germline CDR1 and CDR2 sequences are DFQATT and SNEGSKA (reference sequence). Trimming stripped 1 base from V and 0 bases from J, with 6 bases between.

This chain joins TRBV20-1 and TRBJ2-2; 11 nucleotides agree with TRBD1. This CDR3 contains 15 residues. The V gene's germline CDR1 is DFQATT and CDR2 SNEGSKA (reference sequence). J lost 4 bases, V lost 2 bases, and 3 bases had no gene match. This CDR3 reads CSARLDRGPTGELFF. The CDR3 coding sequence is TGCAGTGCTAGATTGGACAGGGGGCCCACCGGGGAGCTGTTTTTT.

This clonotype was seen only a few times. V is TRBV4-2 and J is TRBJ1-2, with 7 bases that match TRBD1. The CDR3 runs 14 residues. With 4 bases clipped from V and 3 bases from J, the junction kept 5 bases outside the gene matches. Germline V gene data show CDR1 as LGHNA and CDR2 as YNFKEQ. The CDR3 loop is CASSPRQGDYGYTF. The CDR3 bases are TGTGCCAGCAGCCCAAGGCAGGGGGACTATGGCTACACCTTC.

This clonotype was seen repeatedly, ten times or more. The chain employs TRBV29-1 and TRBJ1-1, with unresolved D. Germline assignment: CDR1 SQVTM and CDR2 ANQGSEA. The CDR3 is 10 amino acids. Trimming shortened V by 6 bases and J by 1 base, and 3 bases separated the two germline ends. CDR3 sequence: CSVQNTEAFF. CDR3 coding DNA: TGCAGCGTGCAGAACACTGAAGCTTTCTTT.

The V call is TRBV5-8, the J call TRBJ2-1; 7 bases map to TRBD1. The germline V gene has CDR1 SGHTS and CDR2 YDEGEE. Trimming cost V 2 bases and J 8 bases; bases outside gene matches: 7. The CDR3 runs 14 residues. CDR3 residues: CASSFRGQGDEQFF. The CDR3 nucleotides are TGTGCCAGCAGCTTCAGGGGCCAGGGGGATGAGCAGTTCTTC.

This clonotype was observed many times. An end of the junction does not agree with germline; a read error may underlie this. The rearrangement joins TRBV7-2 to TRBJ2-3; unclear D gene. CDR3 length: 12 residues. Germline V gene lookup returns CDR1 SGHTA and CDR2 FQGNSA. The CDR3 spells CASSLVVDTQYF. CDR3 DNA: TGTGCCAGCAGTTTAGTGGTAGATACGCAGTATTTT. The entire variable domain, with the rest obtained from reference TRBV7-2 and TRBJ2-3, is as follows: GAGVSQSPSNKVTEKGKDVELRCDPISGHTALYWYRQSLGQGLEFLIYFQGNSAPDKSGLPSDRFSAERTGGSVSTLTIQRTQQEDSAVYLCASSLVVDTQYFGPGTRLTVL.